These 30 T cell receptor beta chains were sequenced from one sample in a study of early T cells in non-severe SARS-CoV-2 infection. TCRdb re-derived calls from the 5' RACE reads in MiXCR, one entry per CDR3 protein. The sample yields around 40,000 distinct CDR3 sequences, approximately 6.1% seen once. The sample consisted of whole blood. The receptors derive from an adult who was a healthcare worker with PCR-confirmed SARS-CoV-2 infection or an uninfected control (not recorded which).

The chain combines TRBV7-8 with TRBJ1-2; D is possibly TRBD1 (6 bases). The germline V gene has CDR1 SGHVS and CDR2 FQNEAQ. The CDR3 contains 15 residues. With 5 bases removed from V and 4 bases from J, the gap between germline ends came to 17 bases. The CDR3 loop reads CASSPNGGRLYGYTF. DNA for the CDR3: TGTGCCAGCAGCCCTAATGGGGGGCGCCTCTATGGCTACACCTTC. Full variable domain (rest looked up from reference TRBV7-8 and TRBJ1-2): GAGVSQSPRYKVAKRGQDVALRCDPISGHVSLFWYQQALGQGPEFLTYFQNEAQLDKSGLPSDRFFAERPEGSVSTLKIQRTQQEDSAVYLCASSPNGGRLYGYTFGSGTRLTVV.

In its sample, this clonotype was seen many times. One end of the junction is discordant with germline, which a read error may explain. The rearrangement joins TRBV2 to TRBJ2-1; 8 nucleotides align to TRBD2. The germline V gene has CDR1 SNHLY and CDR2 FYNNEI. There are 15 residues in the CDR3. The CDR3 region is CASKERESRYSEQFF. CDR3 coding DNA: TGTGCCAGCAAAGAGCGGGAGTCCAGGTACAGTGAGCAGTTCTTC.

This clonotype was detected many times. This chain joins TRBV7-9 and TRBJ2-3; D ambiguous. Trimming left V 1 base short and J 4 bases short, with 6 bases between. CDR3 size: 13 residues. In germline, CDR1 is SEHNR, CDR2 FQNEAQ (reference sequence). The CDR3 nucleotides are TGTGCCAGCAGCTTAGGAGGTCCAGATACGCAGTATTTT. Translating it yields CASSLGGPDTQYF.

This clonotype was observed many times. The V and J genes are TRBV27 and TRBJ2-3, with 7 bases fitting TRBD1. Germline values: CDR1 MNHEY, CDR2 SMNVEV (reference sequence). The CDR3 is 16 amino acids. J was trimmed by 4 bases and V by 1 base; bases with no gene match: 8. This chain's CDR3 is CASSLFPTGWADTQYF. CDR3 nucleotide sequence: TGTGCCAGCAGTTTATTTCCGACAGGGTGGGCAGATACGCAGTATTTT.

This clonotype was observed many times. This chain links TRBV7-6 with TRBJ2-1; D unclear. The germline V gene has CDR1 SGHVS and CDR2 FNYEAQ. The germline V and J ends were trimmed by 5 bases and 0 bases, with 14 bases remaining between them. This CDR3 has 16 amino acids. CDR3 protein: CASSHPGRSSYNEQFF. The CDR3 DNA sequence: TGTGCCAGCAGCCATCCCGGAAGGTCCTCCTACAATGAGCAGTTCTTC.

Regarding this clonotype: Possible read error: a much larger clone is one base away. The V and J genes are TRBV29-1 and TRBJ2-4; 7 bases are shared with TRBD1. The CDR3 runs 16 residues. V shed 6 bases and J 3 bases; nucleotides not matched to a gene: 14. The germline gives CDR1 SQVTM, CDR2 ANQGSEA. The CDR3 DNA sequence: TGCAGCGTGACCCTGACAGGGCGATTAGTCAAAAACATTCAGTACTTC. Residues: CSVTLTGRLVKNIQYF.

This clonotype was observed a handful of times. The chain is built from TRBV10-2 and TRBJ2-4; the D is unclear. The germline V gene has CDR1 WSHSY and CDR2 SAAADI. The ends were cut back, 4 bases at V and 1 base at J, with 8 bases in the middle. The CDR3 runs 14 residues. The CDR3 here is CASSGVQAKNIQYF. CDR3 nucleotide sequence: TGCGCCAGCAGTGGGGTACAGGCCAAAAACATTCAGTACTTC.

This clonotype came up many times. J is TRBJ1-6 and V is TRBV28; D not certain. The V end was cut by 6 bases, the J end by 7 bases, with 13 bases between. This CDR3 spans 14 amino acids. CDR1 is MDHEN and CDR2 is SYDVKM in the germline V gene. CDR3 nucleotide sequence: TGTGCCAGCAGCCGATCCGGGCGAAATTCACCCCTCCACTTT. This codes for CASSRSGRNSPLHF.

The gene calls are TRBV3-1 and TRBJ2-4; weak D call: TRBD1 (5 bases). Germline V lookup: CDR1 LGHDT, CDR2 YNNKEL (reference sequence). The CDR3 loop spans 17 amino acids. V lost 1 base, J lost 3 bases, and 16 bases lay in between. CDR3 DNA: TGTGCCAGCAGCCAAGCGCAGGGAAAATGGAGCAAAAACATTCAGTACTTC. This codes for CASSQAQGKWSKNIQYF.

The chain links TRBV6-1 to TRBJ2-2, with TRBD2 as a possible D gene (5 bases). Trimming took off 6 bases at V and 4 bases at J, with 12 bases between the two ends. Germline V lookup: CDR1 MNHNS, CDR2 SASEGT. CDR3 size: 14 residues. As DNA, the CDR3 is TGTGCCAGCAGCCGTGACGGGGTCACCGGGGAGCTGTTTTTT. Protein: CASSRDGVTGELFF.

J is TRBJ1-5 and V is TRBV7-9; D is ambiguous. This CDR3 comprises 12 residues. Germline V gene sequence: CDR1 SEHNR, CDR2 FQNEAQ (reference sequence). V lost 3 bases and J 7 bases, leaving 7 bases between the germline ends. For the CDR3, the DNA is TGTGCCAGCAGCTTGAACAGACAGCCCCAGCATTTT. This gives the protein CASSLNRQPQHF.

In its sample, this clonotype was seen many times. The CDR3 DNA reads as TGTGCCAGCAGCTTAGAGAGAGCGGGCGATTCCTACAATGAGCAGTTCTTC. Translation gives CASSLERAGDSYNEQFF. The chain carries TRBV11-3 and TRBJ2-1; D perhaps matches TRBD2 (6 bases). The germline V gene has CDR1 SGHNT and CDR2 YENEEA. V shed 0 bases and J shed 1 base, with 13 bases lying between them. The CDR3 is made up of 17 amino acids. Full variable domain (missing parts from reference TRBV11-3 and TRBJ2-1): EAGVVQSPRYKIIEKKQPVAFWCNPISGHNTLYWYLQNLGQGPELLIRYENEEAVDDSQLPKDRFSAERLKGVDSTLKIQPAELGDSAVYLCASSLERAGDSYNEQFFGPGTRLTVL.

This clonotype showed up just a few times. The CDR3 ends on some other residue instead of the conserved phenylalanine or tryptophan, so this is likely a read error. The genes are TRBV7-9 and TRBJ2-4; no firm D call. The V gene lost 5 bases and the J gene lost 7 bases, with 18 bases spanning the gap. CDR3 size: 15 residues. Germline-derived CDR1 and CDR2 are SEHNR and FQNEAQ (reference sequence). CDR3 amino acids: CASSLLSSNGNIQYV. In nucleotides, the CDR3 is TGTGCCAGCAGCCTCCTTAGTTCCAATGGGAACATTCAGTACGTC.

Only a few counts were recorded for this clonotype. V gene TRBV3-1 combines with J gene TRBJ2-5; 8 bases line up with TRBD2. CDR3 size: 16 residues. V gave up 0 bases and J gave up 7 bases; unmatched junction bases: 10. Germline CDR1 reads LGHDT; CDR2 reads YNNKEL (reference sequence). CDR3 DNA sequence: TGTGCCAGCAGCCAAGATCACAGCGGGGGAGCAGGGACCCAGTACTTC. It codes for CASSQDHSGGAGTQYF.

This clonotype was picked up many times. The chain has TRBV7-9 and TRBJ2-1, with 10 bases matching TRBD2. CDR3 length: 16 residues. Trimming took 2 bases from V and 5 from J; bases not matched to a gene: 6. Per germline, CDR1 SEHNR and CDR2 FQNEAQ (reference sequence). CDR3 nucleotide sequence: TGTGCCAGCAGCTTACGACGGACTAGCGGACACAATGAGCAGTTCTTC. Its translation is CASSLRRTSGHNEQFF.

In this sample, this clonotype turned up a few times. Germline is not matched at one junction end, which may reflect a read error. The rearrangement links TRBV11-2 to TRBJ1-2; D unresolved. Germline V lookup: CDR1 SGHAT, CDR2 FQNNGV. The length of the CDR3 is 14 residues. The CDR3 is CTSSTSAGTGGYTF. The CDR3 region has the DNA TGTACCAGCAGCACAAGCGCAGGAACGGGAGGCTACACCTTC.

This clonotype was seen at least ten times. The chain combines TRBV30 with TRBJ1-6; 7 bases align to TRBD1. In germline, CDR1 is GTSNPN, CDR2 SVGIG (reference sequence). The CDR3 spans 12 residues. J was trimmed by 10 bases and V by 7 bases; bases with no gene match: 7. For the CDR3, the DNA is TGTGCCTCCGGGACAGCGTTCTCACCCCTCCACTTT. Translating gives CASGTAFSPLHF.

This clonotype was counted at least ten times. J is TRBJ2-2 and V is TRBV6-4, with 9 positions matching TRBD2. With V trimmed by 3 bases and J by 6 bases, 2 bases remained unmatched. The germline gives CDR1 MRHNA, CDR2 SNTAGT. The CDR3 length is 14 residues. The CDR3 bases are TGTGCCAGCAGTGAGGGACTAGCCTCCGGGGAGCTGTTTTTT. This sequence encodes CASSEGLASGELFF.

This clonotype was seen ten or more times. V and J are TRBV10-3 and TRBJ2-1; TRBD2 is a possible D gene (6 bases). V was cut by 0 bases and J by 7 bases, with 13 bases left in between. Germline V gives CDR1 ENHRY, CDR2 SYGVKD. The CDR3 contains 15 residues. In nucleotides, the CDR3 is TGTGCCATCAGTGAGTCGATCGGCGGGGAAAATGAGCAGTTCTTC. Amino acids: CAISESIGGENEQFF.

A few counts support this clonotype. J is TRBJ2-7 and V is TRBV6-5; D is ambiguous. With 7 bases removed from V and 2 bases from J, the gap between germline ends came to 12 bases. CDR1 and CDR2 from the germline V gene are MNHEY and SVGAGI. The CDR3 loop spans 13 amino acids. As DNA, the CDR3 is TGTGCCAGCACTCGTGGCAGCGCCTACGAGCAGTACTTC. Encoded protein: CASTRGSAYEQYF.

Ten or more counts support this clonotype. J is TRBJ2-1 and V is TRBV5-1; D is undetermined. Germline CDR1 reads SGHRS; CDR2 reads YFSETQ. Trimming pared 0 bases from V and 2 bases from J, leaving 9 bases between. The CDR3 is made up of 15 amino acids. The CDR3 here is CASSLGSEPYNEQFF. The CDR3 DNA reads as TGCGCCAGCAGCTTGGGGAGCGAACCCTACAATGAGCAGTTCTTC.

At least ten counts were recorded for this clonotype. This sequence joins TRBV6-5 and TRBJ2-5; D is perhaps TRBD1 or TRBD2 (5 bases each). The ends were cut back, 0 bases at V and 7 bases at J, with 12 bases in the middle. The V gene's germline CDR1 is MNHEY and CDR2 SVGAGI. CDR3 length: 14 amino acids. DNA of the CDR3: TGTGCCAGCAGTTACTCGACAGCCGCGGGGACCCAGTACTTC. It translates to CASSYSTAAGTQYF.

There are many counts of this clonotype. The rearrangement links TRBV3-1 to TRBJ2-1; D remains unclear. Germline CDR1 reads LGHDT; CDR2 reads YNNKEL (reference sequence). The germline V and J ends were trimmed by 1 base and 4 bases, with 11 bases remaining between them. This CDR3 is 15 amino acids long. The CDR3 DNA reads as TGTGCCAGCAGCCAAGCGCTGGGTTCTTACAATGAGCAGTTCTTC. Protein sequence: CASSQALGSYNEQFF.

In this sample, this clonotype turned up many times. The CDR3 here is CASSPRLAASLGHNEQFF. CDR3 nucleotides: TGTGCCAGCAGCCCGAGACTAGCGGCATCCCTGGGGCACAATGAGCAGTTCTTC. The chain links TRBV13 to TRBJ2-1, with TRBD2 matching over 9 bases. J gave up 5 bases and V 5 bases, and 16 bases lay outside the gene matches. The CDR3 totals 18 residues. Germline CDR1 and CDR2: PRHDT and FYEKMQ (reference sequence).

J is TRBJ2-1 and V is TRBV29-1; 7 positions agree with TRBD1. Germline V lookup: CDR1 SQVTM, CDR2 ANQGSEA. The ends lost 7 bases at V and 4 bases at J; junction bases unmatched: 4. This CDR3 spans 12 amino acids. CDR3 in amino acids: CSARQGYNEQFF. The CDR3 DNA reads TGCAGCGCACGACAGGGTTACAATGAGCAGTTCTTC.

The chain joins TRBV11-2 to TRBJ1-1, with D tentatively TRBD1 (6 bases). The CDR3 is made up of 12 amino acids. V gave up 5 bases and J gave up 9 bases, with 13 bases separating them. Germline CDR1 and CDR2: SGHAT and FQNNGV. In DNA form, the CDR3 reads TGTGCCAGCAGCCAAAAGGACAGACAAGCTTTCTTT. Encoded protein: CASSQKDRQAFF. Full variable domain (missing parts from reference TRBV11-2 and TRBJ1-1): EAGVAQSPRYKIIEKRQSVAFWCNPISGHATLYWYQQILGQGPKLLIQFQNNGVVDDSQLPKDRFSAERLKGVDSTLKIQPAKLEDSAVYLCASSQKDRQAFFGQGTRLTVV.

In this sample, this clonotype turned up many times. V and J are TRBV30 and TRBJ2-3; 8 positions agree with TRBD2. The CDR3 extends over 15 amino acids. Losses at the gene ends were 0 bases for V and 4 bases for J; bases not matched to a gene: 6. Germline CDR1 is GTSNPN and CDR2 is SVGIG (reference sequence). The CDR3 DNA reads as TGTGCCTGGAGTGTACGGAGCGGGAGCTCAGATACGCAGTATTTT. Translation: CAWSVRSGSSDTQYF.

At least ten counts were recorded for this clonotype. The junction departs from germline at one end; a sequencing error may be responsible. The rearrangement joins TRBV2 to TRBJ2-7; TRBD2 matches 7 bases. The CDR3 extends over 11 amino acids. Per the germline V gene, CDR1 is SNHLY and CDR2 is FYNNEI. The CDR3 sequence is CASSGEGEPYF. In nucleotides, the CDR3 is TGTGCCAGCAGTGGGGAGGGAGAGCCGTACTTC.

The CDR3 nucleotides read TGTGCCAGCAGAGACCAACCTCACAGGGATTCACCCCTCCACTTT. The encoded protein is CASRDQPHRDSPLHF. The rearrangement joins TRBV2 to TRBJ1-6; weak D call: TRBD1 (6 bases). Germline CDR1 reads SNHLY; CDR2 reads FYNNEI. Trimming pared 6 bases from V and 8 bases from J, leaving 17 bases between. The CDR3 sequence is 15 residues long. Combining the CDR3 with reference TRBV2 and TRBJ1-6 gives the whole variable domain EPEVTQTPSHQVTQMGQEVILRCVPISNHLYFYWYRQILGQKVEFLVSFYNNEISEKSEIFDDQFSVERPDGSNFTLKIRSTKLEDSAMYFCASRDQPHRDSPLHFGNGTRLTVT.

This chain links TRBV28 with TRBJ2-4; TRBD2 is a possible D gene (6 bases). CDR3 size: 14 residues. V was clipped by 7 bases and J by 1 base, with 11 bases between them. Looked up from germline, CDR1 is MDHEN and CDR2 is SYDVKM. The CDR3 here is CASNVAGAKNIQYF. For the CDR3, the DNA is TGTGCCAGCAACGTCGCGGGGGCCAAAAACATTCAGTACTTC.